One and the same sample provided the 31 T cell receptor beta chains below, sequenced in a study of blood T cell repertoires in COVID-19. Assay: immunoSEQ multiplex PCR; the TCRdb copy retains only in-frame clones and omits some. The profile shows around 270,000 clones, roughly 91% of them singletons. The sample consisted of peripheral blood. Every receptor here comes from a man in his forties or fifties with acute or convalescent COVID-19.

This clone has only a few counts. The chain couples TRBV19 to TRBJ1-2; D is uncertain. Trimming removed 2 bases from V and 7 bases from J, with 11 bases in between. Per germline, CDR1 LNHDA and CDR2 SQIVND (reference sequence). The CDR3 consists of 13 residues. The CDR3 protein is CASSIKGGGGYTF. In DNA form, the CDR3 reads TGTGCCAGTAGTATAAAGGGAGGAGGTGGCTACACCTTC.

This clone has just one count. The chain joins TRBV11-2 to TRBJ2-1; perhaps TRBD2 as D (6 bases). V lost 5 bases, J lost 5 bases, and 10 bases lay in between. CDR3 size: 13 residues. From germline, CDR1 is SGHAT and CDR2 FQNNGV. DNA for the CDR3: TGTGCCAGCAGCCCCGGGACTCACAATGAGCAGTTCTTC. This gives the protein CASSPGTHNEQFF. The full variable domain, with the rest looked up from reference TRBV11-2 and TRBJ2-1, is EAGVAQSPRYKIIEKRQSVAFWCNPISGHATLYWYQQILGQGPKLLIQFQNNGVVDDSQLPKDRFSAERLKGVDSTLKIQPAKLEDSAVYLCASSPGTHNEQFFGPGTRLTVL.

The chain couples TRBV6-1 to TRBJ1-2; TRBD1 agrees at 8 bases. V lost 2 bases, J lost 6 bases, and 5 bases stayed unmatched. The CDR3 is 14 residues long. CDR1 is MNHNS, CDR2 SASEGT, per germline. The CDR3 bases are TGTGCCAGCAGTGAAAGACAGGGGCGCGATGGCTACACCTTC. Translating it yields CASSERQGRDGYTF.

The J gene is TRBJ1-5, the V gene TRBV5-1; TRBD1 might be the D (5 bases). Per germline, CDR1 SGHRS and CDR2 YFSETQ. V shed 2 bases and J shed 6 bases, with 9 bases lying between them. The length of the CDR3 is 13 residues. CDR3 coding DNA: TGCGCCAGCAGCTTAGGGGTGTCTCAGCCCCAGCATTTT. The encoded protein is CASSLGVSQPQHF.

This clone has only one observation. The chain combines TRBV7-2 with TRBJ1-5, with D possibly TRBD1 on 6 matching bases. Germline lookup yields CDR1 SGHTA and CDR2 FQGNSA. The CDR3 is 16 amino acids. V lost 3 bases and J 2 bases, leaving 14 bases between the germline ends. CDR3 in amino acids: CASSLGHQMGNQPQHF. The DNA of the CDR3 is TGTGCCAGCAGCTTGGGACACCAAATGGGCAATCAGCCCCAGCATTTT.

The CDR3: CATSREQDYEQYF. The DNA of the CDR3 is TGTGCCACCAGCAGAGAGCAGGACTACGAGCAGTACTTC. The chain couples TRBV15 to TRBJ2-7; the D is unclear. The CDR3 covers 13 residues. Per germline, CDR1 LNHNV and CDR2 YYDKDF (reference sequence). Trimming took off 0 bases at V and 3 bases at J, with 6 bases between the two ends.

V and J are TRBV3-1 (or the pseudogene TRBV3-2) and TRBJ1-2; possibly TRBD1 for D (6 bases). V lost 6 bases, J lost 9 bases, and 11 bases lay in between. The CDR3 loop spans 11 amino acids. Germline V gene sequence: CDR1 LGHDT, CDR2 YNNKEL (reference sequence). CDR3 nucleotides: TGTGCCAGCAGACAGGGTCCTAGCTACACCTTC. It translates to CASRQGPSYTF.

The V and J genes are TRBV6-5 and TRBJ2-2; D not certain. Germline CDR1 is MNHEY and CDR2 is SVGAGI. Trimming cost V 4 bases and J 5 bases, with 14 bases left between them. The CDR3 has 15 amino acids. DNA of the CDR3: TGTGCCAGCAGTTCTCCCGGGTGGTTGACCGGGGAGCTGTTTTTT. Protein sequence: CASSSPGWLTGELFF.

The CDR3 spells CAIEQGAGTEAFF. CDR3 nucleotides: TGTGCCATAGAACAGGGGGCTGGCACTGAAGCTTTCTTT. The chain is built from TRBV10-3 and TRBJ1-1, with 9 nucleotides matching TRBD1. Unmatched junction bases numbered 6, after V lost 9 bases and J lost 4 bases. This CDR3 has 13 amino acids. Germline CDR1 and CDR2: ENHRY and SYGVKD.

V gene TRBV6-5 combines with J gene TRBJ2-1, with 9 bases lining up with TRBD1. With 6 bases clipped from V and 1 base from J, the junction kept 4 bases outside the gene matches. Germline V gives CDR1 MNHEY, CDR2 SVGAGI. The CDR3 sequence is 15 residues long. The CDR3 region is CASRKTGGSYNEQFF. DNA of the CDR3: TGTGCCAGCAGGAAGACAGGGGGGTCCTACAATGAGCAGTTCTTC.

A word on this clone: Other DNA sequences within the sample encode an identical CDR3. CDR3: CASSWDRGNTEAFF. In nucleotides, the CDR3 is TGCGCCAGCAGCTGGGACAGGGGGAACACTGAAGCTTTCTTT. J is TRBJ1-1 and V is TRBV5-1, with 10 bases lining up with TRBD1. This CDR3 is built from 14 residues. Germline CDR1 reads SGHRS; CDR2 reads YFSETQ. The V segment lost 3 bases and the J segment 1 base; nucleotides outside the gene matches: 0. Drawing the rest from reference TRBV5-1 and TRBJ1-1, the complete variable domain is KAGVTQTPRYLIKTRGQQVTLSCSPISGHRSVSWYQQTPGQGLQFLFEYFSETQRNKGNFPGRFSGRQFSNSRSEMNVSTLELGDSALYLCASSWDRGNTEAFFGQGTRLTVV.

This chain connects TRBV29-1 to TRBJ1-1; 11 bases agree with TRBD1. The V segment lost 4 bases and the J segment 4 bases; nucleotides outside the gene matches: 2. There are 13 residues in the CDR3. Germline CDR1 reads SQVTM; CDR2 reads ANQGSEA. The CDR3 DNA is TGCAGCGTTGGGACAGGGGGCCTCACTGAAGCTTTCTTT. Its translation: CSVGTGGLTEAFF. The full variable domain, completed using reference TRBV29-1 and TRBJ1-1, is SAVISQKPSRDICQRGTSLTIQCQVDSQVTMMFWYRQQPGQSLTLIATANQGSEATYESGFVIDKFPISRPNLTFSTLTVSNMSPEDSSIYLCSVGTGGLTEAFFGQGTRLTVV.

The CDR3 region is CSGERQGGGYTF. As DNA, the CDR3 is TGCAGCGGAGAGAGACAGGGGGGTGGCTACACCTTC. J is TRBJ1-2 and V is TRBV29-1, with 9 bases matching TRBD1. This CDR3 contains 12 residues. The germline V gene encodes CDR1 SQVTM and CDR2 ANQGSEA. Losses at the gene ends were 7 bases for V and 7 bases for J; bases not matched to a gene: 7.

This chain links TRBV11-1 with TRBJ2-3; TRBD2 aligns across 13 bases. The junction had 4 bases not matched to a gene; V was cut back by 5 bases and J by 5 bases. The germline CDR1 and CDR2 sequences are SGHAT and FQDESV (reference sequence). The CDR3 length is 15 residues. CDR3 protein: CASSTSGGALDTQYF. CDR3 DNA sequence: TGTGCCAGCAGCACTAGCGGGGGGGCATTAGATACGCAGTATTTT.

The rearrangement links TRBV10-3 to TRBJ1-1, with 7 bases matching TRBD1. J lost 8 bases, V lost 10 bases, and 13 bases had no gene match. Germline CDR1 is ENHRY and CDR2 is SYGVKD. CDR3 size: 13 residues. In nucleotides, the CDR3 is TGTGCCAGCGGTAACAGGGGCCCGAACGAAGCTTTCTTT. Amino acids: CASGNRGPNEAFF.

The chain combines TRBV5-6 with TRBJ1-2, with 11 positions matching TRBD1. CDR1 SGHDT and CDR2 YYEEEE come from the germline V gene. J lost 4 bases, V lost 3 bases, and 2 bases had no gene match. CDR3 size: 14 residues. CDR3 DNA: TGTGCCAGCAGCTGGGACAGGGGGGCCTATGGCTACACCTTC. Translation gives CASSWDRGAYGYTF. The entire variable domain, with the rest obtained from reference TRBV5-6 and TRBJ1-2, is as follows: DAGVTQSPTHLIKTRGQQVTLRCSPKSGHDTVSWYQQALGQGPQFIFQYYEEEERQRGNFPDRFSGHQFPNYSSELNVNALLLGDSALYLCASSWDRGAYGYTFGSGTRLTVV.

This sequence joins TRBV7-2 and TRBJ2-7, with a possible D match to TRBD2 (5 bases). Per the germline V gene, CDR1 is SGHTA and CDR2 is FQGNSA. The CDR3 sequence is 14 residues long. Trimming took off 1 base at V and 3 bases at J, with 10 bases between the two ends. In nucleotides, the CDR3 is TGTGCCAGCAGCTTAGGTGGGAGCGGCTACGAGCAGTACTTC. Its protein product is CASSLGGSGYEQYF.

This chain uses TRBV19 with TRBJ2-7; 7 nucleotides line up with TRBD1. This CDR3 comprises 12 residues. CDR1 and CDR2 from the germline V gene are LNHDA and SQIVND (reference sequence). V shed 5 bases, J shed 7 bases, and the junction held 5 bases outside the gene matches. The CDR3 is CASSPQGNEQYF. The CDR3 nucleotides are TGTGCCAGTAGTCCACAGGGGAATGAGCAGTACTTC.

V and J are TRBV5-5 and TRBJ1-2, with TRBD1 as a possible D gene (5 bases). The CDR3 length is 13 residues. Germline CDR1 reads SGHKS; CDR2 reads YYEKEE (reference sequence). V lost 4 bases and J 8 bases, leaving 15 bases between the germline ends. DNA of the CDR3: TGTGCCAGCAGCCAACCCCAGGGAAGGGGCTACACCTTC. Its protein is CASSQPQGRGYTF. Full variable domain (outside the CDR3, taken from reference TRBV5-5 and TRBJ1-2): DAGVTQSPTHLIKTRGQQVTLRCSPISGHKSVSWYQQVLGQGPQFIFQYYEKEERGRGNFPDRFSARQFPNYSSELNVNALLLGDSALYLCASSQPQGRGYTFGSGTRLTVV.

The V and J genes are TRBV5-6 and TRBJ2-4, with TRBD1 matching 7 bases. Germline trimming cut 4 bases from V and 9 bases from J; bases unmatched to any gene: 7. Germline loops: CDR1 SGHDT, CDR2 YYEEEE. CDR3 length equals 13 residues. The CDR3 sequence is CASSLRQGSIQYF. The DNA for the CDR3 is TGTGCCAGCAGCCTAAGACAGGGCAGCATTCAGTACTTC.

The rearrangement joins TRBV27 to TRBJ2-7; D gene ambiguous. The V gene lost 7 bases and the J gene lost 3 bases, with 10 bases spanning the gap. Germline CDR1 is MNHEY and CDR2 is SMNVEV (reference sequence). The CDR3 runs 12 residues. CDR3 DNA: TGTGCCAGCACAAACTACCACTACGAGCAGTACTTC. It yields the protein CASTNYHYEQYF.

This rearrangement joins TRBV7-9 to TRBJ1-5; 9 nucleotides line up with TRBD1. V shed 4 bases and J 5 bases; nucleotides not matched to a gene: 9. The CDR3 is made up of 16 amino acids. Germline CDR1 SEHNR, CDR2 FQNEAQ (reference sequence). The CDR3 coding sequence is TGTGCCAGCAGCTCGACAGGGGGACAGGGTTATCAGCCCCAGCATTTT. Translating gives CASSSTGGQGYQPQHF.

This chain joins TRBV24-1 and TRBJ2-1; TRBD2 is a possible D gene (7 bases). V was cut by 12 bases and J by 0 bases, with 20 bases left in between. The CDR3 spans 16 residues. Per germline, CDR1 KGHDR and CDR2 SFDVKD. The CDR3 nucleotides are TGTGCCGCGAGGGGGGGGGACGTCGCCTCCTACAATGAGCAGTTCTTC. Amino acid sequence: CAARGGDVASYNEQFF.

The CDR3 DNA sequence: TGTGCCAGCAGCCATTCGGGGAGAGCTGAAAAACTGTTTTTT. Translating it yields CASSHSGRAEKLFF. The V gene is TRBV3-1 (or the pseudogene TRBV3-2), the J gene TRBJ1-4; D uncertain. The germline V and J ends were trimmed by 3 bases and 7 bases, with 12 bases remaining between them. Germline loops: CDR1 LGHDT, CDR2 YNNKEL (reference sequence). CDR3 size: 14 residues.

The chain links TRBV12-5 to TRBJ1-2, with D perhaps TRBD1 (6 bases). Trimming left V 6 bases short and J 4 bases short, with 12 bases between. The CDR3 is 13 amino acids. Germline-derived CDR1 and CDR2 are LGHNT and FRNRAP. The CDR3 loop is CASGSGQPYGYTF. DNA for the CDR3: TGTGCTAGTGGATCCGGACAGCCCTATGGCTACACCTTC.

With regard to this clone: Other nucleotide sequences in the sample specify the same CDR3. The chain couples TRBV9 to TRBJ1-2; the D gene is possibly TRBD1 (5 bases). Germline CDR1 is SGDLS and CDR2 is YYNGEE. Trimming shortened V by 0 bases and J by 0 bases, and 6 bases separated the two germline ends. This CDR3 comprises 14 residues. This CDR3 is CASSVGGSNYGYTF. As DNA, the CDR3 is TGTGCCAGCAGCGTAGGGGGCTCTAACTATGGCTACACCTTC. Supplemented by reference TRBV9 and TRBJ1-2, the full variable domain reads DSGVTQTPKHLITATGQRVTLRCSPRSGDLSVYWYQQSLDQGLQFLIQYYNGEERAKGNILERFSAQQFPDLHSELNLSSLELGDSALYFCASSVGGSNYGYTFGSGTRLTVV.

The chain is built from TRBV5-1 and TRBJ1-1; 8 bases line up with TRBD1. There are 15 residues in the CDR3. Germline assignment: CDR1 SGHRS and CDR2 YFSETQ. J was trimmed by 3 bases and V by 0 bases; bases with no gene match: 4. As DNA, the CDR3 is TGCGCCAGCAGCTTGGTGACAGGGGCACACACTGAAGCTTTCTTT. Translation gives CASSLVTGAHTEAFF.

Here the CDR3 DNA reads TGTGCCAGCAGCTCTGGCTGGTCGGGAAACACCATATATTTT. It translates to CASSSGWSGNTIYF. The rearrangement joins TRBV7-2 to TRBJ1-3; no clear D. This CDR3 region has 14 residues. The V and J ends lost 4 bases and 4 bases respectively, with 11 bases between them. The germline V gene has CDR1 SGHTA and CDR2 FQGNSA. The complete variable domain, with remaining parts taken from reference TRBV7-2 and TRBJ1-3, reads GAGVSQSPSNKVTEKGKDVELRCDPISGHTALYWYRQSLGQGLEFLIYFQGNSAPDKSGLPSDRFSAERTGGSVSTLTIQRTQQEDSAVYLCASSSGWSGNTIYFGEGSWLTVV.

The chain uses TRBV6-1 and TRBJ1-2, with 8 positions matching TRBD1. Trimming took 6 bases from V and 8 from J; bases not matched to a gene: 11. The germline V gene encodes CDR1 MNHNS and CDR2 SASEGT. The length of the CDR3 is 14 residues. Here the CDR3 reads CASSAGTGSRGYTF. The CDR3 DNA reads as TGTGCCAGCAGCGCCGGGACAGGATCCCGAGGCTACACCTTC.

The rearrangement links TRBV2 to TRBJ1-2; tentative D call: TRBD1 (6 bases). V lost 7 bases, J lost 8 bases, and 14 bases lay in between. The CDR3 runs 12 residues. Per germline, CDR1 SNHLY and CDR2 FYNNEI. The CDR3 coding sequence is TGTGCCAGCACCCGGGGGGCCCCAGGCTACACCTTC. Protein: CASTRGAPGYTF.

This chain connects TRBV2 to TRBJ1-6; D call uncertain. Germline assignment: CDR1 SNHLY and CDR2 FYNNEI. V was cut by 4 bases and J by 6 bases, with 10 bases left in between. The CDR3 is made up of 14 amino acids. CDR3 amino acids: CASSGNNFNSPLHF. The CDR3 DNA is TGTGCCAGCAGTGGTAATAATTTTAATTCACCCCTCCACTTT.